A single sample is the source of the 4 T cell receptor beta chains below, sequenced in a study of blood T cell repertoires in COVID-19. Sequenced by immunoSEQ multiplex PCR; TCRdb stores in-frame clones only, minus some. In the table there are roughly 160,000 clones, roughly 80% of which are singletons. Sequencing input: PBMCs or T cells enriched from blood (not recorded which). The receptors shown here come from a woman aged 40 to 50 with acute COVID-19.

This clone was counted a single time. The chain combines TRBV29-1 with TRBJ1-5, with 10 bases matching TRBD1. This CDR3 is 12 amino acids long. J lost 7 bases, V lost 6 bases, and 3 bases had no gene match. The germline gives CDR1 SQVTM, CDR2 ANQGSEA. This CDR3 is CSVGTGEQPQHF. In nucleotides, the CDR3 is TGCAGCGTAGGGACAGGGGAGCAGCCCCAGCATTTT.

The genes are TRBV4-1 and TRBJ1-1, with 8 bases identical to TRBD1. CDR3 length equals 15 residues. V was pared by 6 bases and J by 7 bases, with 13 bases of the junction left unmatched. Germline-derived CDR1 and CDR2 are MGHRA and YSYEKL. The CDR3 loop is CASSRAGQGADEAFF. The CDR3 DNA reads TGCGCCAGCAGTCGAGCCGGTCAGGGGGCCGATGAAGCTTTCTTT.

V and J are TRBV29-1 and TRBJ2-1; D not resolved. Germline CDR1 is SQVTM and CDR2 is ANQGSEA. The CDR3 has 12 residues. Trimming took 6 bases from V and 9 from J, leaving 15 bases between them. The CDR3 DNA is TGCAGCGTCGACCGGGTTTCTAGTGAGCAGTTCTTC. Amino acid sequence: CSVDRVSSEQFF.

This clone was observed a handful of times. The CDR3 DNA sequence: TGTGCCAGCAGCCCCCGGCGGGAAGGACTAGCGGGAAACATTCAGTACTTC. The encoded protein is CASSPRREGLAGNIQYF. V gene TRBV9 combines with J gene TRBJ2-4, with 11 bases identical to TRBD2. CDR3 length equals 17 residues. Germline CDR1 and CDR2: SGDLS and YYNGEE. The V and J ends lost 4 bases and 6 bases, in that order; junction bases with no gene match: 12.